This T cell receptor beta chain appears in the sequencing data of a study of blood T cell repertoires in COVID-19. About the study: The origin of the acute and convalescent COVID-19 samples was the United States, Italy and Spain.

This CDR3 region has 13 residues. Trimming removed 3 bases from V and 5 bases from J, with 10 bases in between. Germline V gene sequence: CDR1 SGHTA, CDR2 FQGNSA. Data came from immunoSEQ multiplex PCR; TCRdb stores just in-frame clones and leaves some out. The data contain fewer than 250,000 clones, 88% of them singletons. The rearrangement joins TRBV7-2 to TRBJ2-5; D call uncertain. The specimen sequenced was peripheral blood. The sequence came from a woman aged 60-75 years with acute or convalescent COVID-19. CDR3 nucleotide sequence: TGTGCCAGCAGCTTCCCACCAAGCGAGACCCAGTACTTC. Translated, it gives CASSFPPSETQYF.